This T cell receptor (beta chain) was captured by sequencing in a study of regulatory T cells in long-lasting Graves disease. Combining iRepertoire HTBI primers with Arm-PCR of CDR3 regions, the authors built TCR beta libraries. TCRdb itself ran the multiplex PCR reads through MiXCR, one entry per CDR3 protein. The sample contains a few hundred thousand distinct CDR3 sequences, 20% to 25% of which appear only once. Trimming removed 0 bases at V and 8 bases at J, with 16 bases between. Germline V CDR1 and CDR2: LGHDT, YNNKEL (reference sequence). There are 15 residues in the CDR3. Regarding time point: persistent/refractory GD, antithyroid drugs over 5 years with positive TRAb. RNA isolated from PBMCs was used to make the TCR library.

V and J are TRBV3-1 and TRBJ1-2; D is perhaps TRBD1 (5 bases). The source was peripheral blood mononuclear cells (PBMCs), collected when the disease was refractory, from a patient treated with antithyroid drugs. This sequence was found in a female donor with Graves disease. For the CDR3, the DNA is TGTGCCAGCAGCCAAGACGCCGGGGGGAGGAAGGGCTACACCTTC. Translated: CASSQDAGGRKGYTF.